This section outlines one TCR beta chain sequence together with its context. Antigen specificity is unknown. These data originate in a study of post-analysis software for immune sequencing data. Study context: Recorded subtypes: relapsing-remitting, secondary progressive, progressive-relapsing; some patients unannotated.

TCR beta cDNA libraries had unique molecular identifiers. A single record per CDR3 protein comes from TCRdb applying MiXCR to the PCR reads. The repertoire includes roughly 730,000 distinct CDR3 sequences, roughly 29% of them detected once, and roughly 0.53% sits in the top ten. The germline gives CDR1 MDHEN, CDR2 SYDVKM. With V trimmed by 10 bases and J by 5 bases, 15 bases remained unmatched. The CDR3 extends over 15 amino acids. Study-wide points: F measure clustering grouped samples strongly by preparation batch. The study found TRBV5-6, TRBV5-1 and TRBV20-1 among roughly 5 TRBV segments more frequent in patients than controls. The normalized Chao1 diversity of multiple sclerosis patients was significantly lower than that of controls.

The chain carries TRBV28 and TRBJ2-5, with 8 bases lining up with TRBD2. Source material: blood. The receptor was derived from a girl between 5 and 17 years old with multiple sclerosis. The CDR3 DNA is TGTGCCATCGCTGCGGGGGGCCCCGCTATGGAGACCCAGTACTTC. Residues: CAIAAGGPAMETQYF.